This paragraph covers one T cell receptor (beta chain) sequence. What it recognizes is unknown. The junction departs from the called germline gene at one end, perhaps through a read error. The germline CDR1 and CDR2 sequences are MNHNS and SASEGT. CDR3 size: 15 residues. TCRbeta libraries were built with three rounds of nested PCR, modified from ARM-PCR. In TCRdb, the multiplex PCR reads were re-called with MiXCR into one record per CDR3 protein. The data show tens of thousands of distinct CDR3 sequences, about 77% seen once. No cell sorting was done before RNA was extracted from the tissue. Distant lung tissue was collected more than 3 cm away from the tumor edge. This sample stems from a study of tumor and adjacent non-tumor tissue in lung cancer. Study-level points and caveats: Higher tumor TCR diversity was associated with shorter survival.

Material for sequencing was distant non-tumor lung tissue. The TCR originated in a man aged 55 to 70 with non-small cell lung cancer. V usage is TRBV6-1 and J usage is TRBJ2-2; the D gene is possibly TRBD2 (5 bases). CDR3 coding DNA: TGTGCCAACAGTGAACCAGCATCGAACACCGGGAAGCTGTTTTTT. Encoded protein: CANSEPASNTGKLFF.